Below, one TCR beta chain is given with its context. Using immunoSEQ multiplex PCR, the repertoire was profiled, and TCRdb retains in-frame clones only, with some absent. This table has some 200,000 clones, approximately 87% appearing once. Germline V gives CDR1 SGHDT, CDR2 YYEEEE. Trimming shortened V by 1 base and J by 0 bases, and 10 bases separated the two germline ends. CDR3 size: 15 residues. This record comes from a study of blood T cell repertoires in COVID-19. This sequence was found in a woman aged 60 to 75 with COVID-19, enrolled during active disease. The chain employs TRBV5-6 and TRBJ1-2; a weak D match, TRBD1 (5 bases). The sequenced sample consisted of peripheral blood. CDR3 nucleotides: TGTGCCAGCAGCTTGCGGACACCATCTAACTATGGCTACACCTTC. Protein sequence: CASSLRTPSNYGYTF.